These 30 T cell receptor beta chains were all obtained from the same sample, sequenced in a study of T cells in Graves' hyperthyroidism and ophthalmopathy. The investigators amplified TCR beta CDR3 regions from RNA transcripts. A set of HTBI primers served as the primers for a first-round RT-PCR of the TCR CDR3. TCRdb recomputed calls from the multiplex PCR reads with MiXCR, one row per CDR3 protein. The sample carries 490,000 or so distinct CDR3 sequences, roughly 23% recorded once. Sequencing was done on a sample of blood. The source of these receptors is a woman aged 65 to 85 with Graves' ophthalmopathy.

This clonotype occurred many times. The V gene is TRBV19, the J gene TRBJ2-1; tentatively, D is TRBD2 (5 bases). The CDR3 spans 15 residues. V lost 10 bases to trimming and J lost 6 bases, with 22 bases between them. Per germline, CDR1 LNHDA and CDR2 SQIVND (reference sequence). CDR3 in amino acids: CATHRGPSASNEQFF. For the CDR3, the DNA is TGTGCCACCCACCGCGGGCCATCGGCGAGCAATGAGCAGTTCTTC.

The chain combines TRBV10-3 with TRBJ2-3; 11 nucleotides align to TRBD1. With 7 bases clipped from V and 4 bases from J, the junction kept 4 bases outside the gene matches. This CDR3 is 14 amino acids long. Germline assignment: CDR1 ENHRY and CDR2 SYGVKD. Here the CDR3 reads CAITPGQGADTQYF. DNA of the CDR3: TGTGCCATCACTCCGGGACAGGGGGCAGATACGCAGTATTTT.

This clonotype was detected only a few times. V and J are TRBV10-2 and TRBJ2-5; D gene ambiguous. The CDR3 loop spans 14 amino acids. Germline V lookup: CDR1 WSHSY, CDR2 SAAADI. Trimming shortened V by 8 bases and J by 1 base, and 14 bases separated the two germline ends. In DNA, the CDR3 is TGCGCCAGCGGGCCTACCCCGATCCAAGAGACCCAGTACTTC. As protein: CASGPTPIQETQYF.

This clonotype was observed a few times. The chain has TRBV20-1 and TRBJ2-3; maybe TRBD1 (6 bases). The ends were cut back, 4 bases at V and 5 bases at J, with 19 bases in the middle. This CDR3 region has 15 residues. Germline CDR1 is DFQATT and CDR2 is SNEGSKA (reference sequence). DNA for the CDR3: TGCAGTGCTACCACCACTCCAGAACAGGGAGATACGCAGTATTTT. It translates to CSATTTPEQGDTQYF.

The chain links TRBV30 to TRBJ2-7; D is perhaps TRBD2 (5 bases). CDR1 is GTSNPN, CDR2 SVGIG, per germline (reference sequence). Trimming removed 4 bases at V and 3 bases at J, with 19 bases between. The length of the CDR3 is 15 residues. The CDR3 loop is CAWKSRAIQIYEQYF. The CDR3 region has the DNA TGTGCCTGGAAATCGAGGGCTATACAGATCTACGAGCAGTACTTC.

The V call is TRBV7-8, the J call TRBJ2-3, with D uncertain. Germline-derived CDR1 and CDR2 are SGHVS and FQNEAQ. There are 15 residues in the CDR3. V was clipped by 3 bases and J by 1 base, with 11 bases between them. CDR3: CASSFIGWRTDTQYF. The CDR3 coding sequence is TGTGCCAGCAGCTTCATCGGGTGGCGCACAGATACGCAGTATTTT.

This clonotype was recorded a few times. No conserved phenylalanine or tryptophan ends this CDR3, so it is likely a read error. The chain combines TRBV7-9 with TRBJ1-1; no reliable D call. This CDR3 contains 14 residues. Germline values: CDR1 SEHNR, CDR2 FQNEAQ (reference sequence). V dropped 5 bases and J dropped 0 bases, with 10 bases sitting between them. CDR3 amino acids: CASSPPPVNTEAFL. In DNA, the CDR3 is TGTGCCAGCAGCCCTCCCCCGGTGAACACTGAAGCTTTCCTT.

The rearrangement joins TRBV5-6 to TRBJ2-7; D is ambiguous. Trimming stripped 2 bases from V and 3 bases from J, with 9 bases between. The V gene's germline CDR1 is SGHDT and CDR2 YYEEEE. This CDR3 comprises 13 residues. The CDR3 loop reads CASSLGIIYEQYF. The CDR3 DNA follows: TGTGCCAGCAGCTTAGGGATTATCTACGAGCAGTACTTC.

V is TRBV19 and J is TRBJ2-1, with a tentative D call TRBD2 (6 bases). Germline V gene sequence: CDR1 LNHDA, CDR2 SQIVND (reference sequence). V lost 6 bases to trimming and J lost 5 bases, with 20 bases between them. The CDR3 sequence is 16 residues long. The CDR3 nucleotides are TGTGCCAGTAGGCATCCGGGACTTACAACTAACAATGAGCAGTTCTTC. Protein sequence: CASRHPGLTTNNEQFF.

There are many counts of this clonotype. This sequence joins TRBV25-1 and TRBJ2-1; 7 bases align to TRBD1. V was clipped by 5 bases and J by 5 bases; unmatched bases: 6. Germline values: CDR1 MGHDK, CDR2 SYGVNS. The length of the CDR3 is 14 residues. The CDR3 loop reads CASSKTGFNNEQFF. CDR3 bases: TGTGCCAGCAGTAAGACAGGGTTTAACAATGAGCAGTTCTTC.

There are a few counts of this clonotype. The V gene is TRBV20-1, the J gene TRBJ1-2; D is ambiguous. This CDR3 is 12 amino acids long. Germline loops: CDR1 DFQATT, CDR2 SNEGSKA (reference sequence). V lost 5 bases and J lost 3, with 10 bases in between. CDR3 coding DNA: TGCAGTGCTTACAGTACTTACTATGGCTACACCTTC. It yields the protein CSAYSTYYGYTF.

The chain is built from TRBV4-2 and TRBJ2-1, with 13 bases identical to TRBD2. V shed 4 bases, J shed 7 bases, and the junction held 7 bases outside the gene matches. This CDR3 is built from 16 residues. Germline V gene sequence: CDR1 LGHNA, CDR2 YNFKEQ. In nucleotides, the CDR3 is TGTGCCAGCAGCCGAGCGGGACTAGCGGGGAAAAATGAGCAGTTCTTC. Translating it yields CASSRAGLAGKNEQFF.

There are a few counts of this clonotype. J is TRBJ1-4 and V is TRBV2; a possible D gene is TRBD1 (5 bases). Germline V gene lookup returns CDR1 SNHLY and CDR2 FYNNEI. This CDR3 comprises 12 residues. The ends were cut back, 11 bases at V and 0 bases at J, with 7 bases in the middle. The CDR3 spells CASRATNEKLFF. CDR3 sequence (DNA): TGTGCCTCCAGGGCAACTAATGAAAAACTGTTTTTT.

The chain has TRBV7-3 and TRBJ2-3, with 8 bases identical to TRBD2. This CDR3 contains 16 residues. From germline, CDR1 is SGHTA and CDR2 FQGTGA. V trimming: 2 bases; J trimming: 5 bases; junction bases outside the gene matches: 9. The CDR3 sequence is CASSLAPAGVGDTQYF. In DNA form, the CDR3 reads TGTGCCAGCAGCTTAGCGCCAGCGGGAGTTGGAGATACGCAGTATTTT.

In its sample, this clonotype was seen many times. This chain links TRBV5-1 with TRBJ2-5; TRBD2 is a possible D gene (5 bases). CDR3 length equals 14 residues. V lost 2 bases, J lost 5 bases, and 13 bases lay in between. In germline, CDR1 is SGHRS, CDR2 YFSETQ. Written as DNA, the CDR3 is TGCGCCAGCAGCTTACACGGAGGAGAGGAGACCCAGTACTTC. It yields the protein CASSLHGGEETQYF.

This clonotype occurred many times. The chain is built from TRBV2 and TRBJ2-7; D call uncertain. Deletions cut 6 bases from V and 0 bases from J, with 12 bases between. Germline assignment: CDR1 SNHLY and CDR2 FYNNEI. This CDR3 is 14 amino acids long. The CDR3 DNA sequence: TGTGCCAGCAGCCCTGCAGACCCCTCCTACGAGCAGTACTTC. Its translation: CASSPADPSYEQYF. Using reference TRBV2 and TRBJ2-7 for the parts outside the CDR3, the full variable domain is EPEVTQTPSHQVTQMGQEVILRCVPISNHLYFYWYRQILGQKVEFLVSFYNNEISEKSEIFDDQFSVERPDGSNFTLKIRSTKLEDSAMYFCASSPADPSYEQYFGPGTRLTVT.

This clonotype was seen only a few times. The rearrangement joins TRBV30 to TRBJ1-1; D remains unclear. CDR1 is GTSNPN and CDR2 is SVGIG in the germline V gene (reference sequence). The V gene lost 3 bases and the J gene lost 8 bases, with 10 bases spanning the gap. There are 11 residues in the CDR3. This chain's CDR3 is CAWREILEAFF. The CDR3 nucleotides are TGTGCCTGGAGGGAGATATTAGAAGCTTTCTTT.

This clonotype turned up a few times. This sequence joins TRBV7-2 and TRBJ2-7; D is tentatively TRBD1 or TRBD2 (6 bases each). Germline CDR1 SGHTA, CDR2 FQGNSA. V lost 5 bases, J lost 3 bases, and 14 bases lay in between. The CDR3 extends over 14 amino acids. The DNA of the CDR3 is TGTGCCAGCAGCCGAGGGGGGTCGGACTACGAGCAGTACTTC. It yields the protein CASSRGGSDYEQYF. The variable domain in full, completed from reference TRBV7-2 and TRBJ2-7, reads GAGVSQSPSNKVTEKGKDVELRCDPISGHTALYWYRQSLGQGLEFLIYFQGNSAPDKSGLPSDRFSAERTGGSVSTLTIQRTQQEDSAVYLCASSRGGSDYEQYFGPGTRLTVT.

This clonotype was seen a handful of times. Written as DNA, the CDR3 is TGTGCCAGCAGCTCCCTAGGTGATAGAGAGCAGTTCTTC. Translation gives CASSSLGDREQFF. The chain carries TRBV7-9 and TRBJ2-1; D gene uncertain. V was trimmed by 4 bases and J by 10 bases, leaving 14 bases between them. Germline assignment: CDR1 SEHNR and CDR2 FQNEAQ (reference sequence). There are 13 residues in the CDR3.

This clonotype was seen repeatedly, ten times or more. This chain connects TRBV12-3 or TRBV12-4 to TRBJ1-1; possible D gene TRBD1, 5 bases. V was cut by 6 bases and J by 10 bases, with 15 bases left in between. The CDR3 totals 12 residues. The CDR3 sequence is CASSPRGSRAFF. CDR3 nucleotide sequence: TGTGCCAGCAGCCCCCGGGGGAGTCGAGCTTTCTTT.

The chain carries TRBV20-1 and TRBJ2-3, with no clear D. Germline assignment: CDR1 DFQATT and CDR2 SNEGSKA (reference sequence). The CDR3 consists of 17 residues. Between the trimmed V and J ends, which lost 0 bases and 1 base, there was a span of 17 bases. Here the CDR3 DNA reads TGCAGTGCTAGAGATATAAGGGAACCCCCTCGCACAGATACGCAGTATTTT. Translating gives CSARDIREPPRTDTQYF.

The chain is built from TRBV20-1 and TRBJ1-3; 7 positions match TRBD1. V lost 5 bases to trimming and J lost 0 bases; unmatched junction nucleotides: 7. Looked up from germline, CDR1 is DFQATT and CDR2 is SNEGSKA (reference sequence). The CDR3 loop spans 15 amino acids. CDR3: CSALAGQSSGNTIYF. As DNA, the CDR3 is TGCAGTGCTTTAGCGGGACAGTCCTCTGGAAACACCATATATTTT.

This clonotype appeared many times. The chain combines TRBV11-1 with TRBJ2-2, with 12 bases aligning to TRBD2. The junction had 2 bases not matched to a gene; V was cut back by 3 bases and J by 6 bases. In germline, CDR1 is SGHAT, CDR2 FQDESV (reference sequence). This CDR3 region has 15 residues. CDR3 sequence reads: CASSFLAGGPGELFF. As DNA, the CDR3 is TGTGCCAGCAGCTTTCTAGCGGGAGGGCCCGGGGAGCTGTTTTTT.

This clonotype was picked up one time. This may be a read error: a much more frequent sequence differs by one nucleotide. This likely comes from a read error, as the CDR3 has no conserved phenylalanine or tryptophan at its end. The V and J genes are TRBV2 and TRBJ2-5; D remains unclear. The CDR3 sequence is 17 residues long. The V end lost 6 bases, the J end lost 1 base, and 21 bases lay between the germline ends. Germline loops: CDR1 SNHLY, CDR2 FYNNEI. The CDR3 loop reads CASRVYSLALTQETQYS. The DNA for the CDR3 is TGTGCCAGCAGAGTGTATTCGTTAGCTCTGACCCAAGAGACCCAGTACTCC.

J is TRBJ2-6 and V is TRBV19; no clear D gene. V was shortened by 5 bases and J by 0 bases, with 11 bases between the two germline ends. The CDR3 has 16 residues. Germline-derived CDR1 and CDR2 are LNHDA and SQIVND (reference sequence). The CDR3 reads CASSAMSASGANVLTF. In DNA, the CDR3 is TGTGCCAGTAGTGCGATGTCCGCCTCTGGGGCCAACGTCCTGACTTTC.

Only a few counts were recorded for this clonotype. The rearrangement links TRBV18 to TRBJ2-7; D remains unclear. The germline gives CDR1 KGHSH, CDR2 LQKENI. V lost 0 bases and J lost 6, with 6 bases in between. The CDR3 sequence is 12 residues long. The CDR3 reads CASSPPSREQYF. The CDR3 region has the DNA TGTGCCAGCTCACCACCGAGCCGCGAGCAGTACTTC.

The V call is TRBV5-8, the J call TRBJ1-1, with 7 bases identical to TRBD1. The CDR3 is made up of 16 amino acids. The V segment lost 4 bases and the J segment 0 bases; nucleotides outside the gene matches: 9. The germline V gene encodes CDR1 SGHTS and CDR2 YDEGEE. CDR3 sequence (DNA): TGTGCCAGCAGCCCCCAGAGGGGGCCCATGAACACTGAAGCTTTCTTT. Translating it yields CASSPQRGPMNTEAFF.

The chain uses TRBV7-2 and TRBJ1-3, with unresolved D. Trimming left V 3 bases short and J 2 bases short, with 8 bases between. Germline V gene sequence: CDR1 SGHTA, CDR2 FQGNSA. The CDR3 is made up of 14 amino acids. The CDR3 nucleotides read TGTGCCAGCAGCTTGGAATGGGCTGGAAACACCATATATTTT. Encoded protein: CASSLEWAGNTIYF. The full variable domain, its missing parts supplied by reference TRBV7-2 and TRBJ1-3, is GAGVSQSPSNKVTEKGKDVELRCDPISGHTALYWYRQSLGQGLEFLIYFQGNSAPDKSGLPSDRFSAERTGGSVSTLTIQRTQQEDSAVYLCASSLEWAGNTIYFGEGSWLTVV.

The genes are TRBV20-1 and TRBJ2-1; 9 nucleotides line up with TRBD2. The germline gives CDR1 DFQATT, CDR2 SNEGSKA (reference sequence). The trim removed 3 bases at V and 0 bases at J, leaving 6 bases unmatched. The CDR3 extends over 16 amino acids. Here the CDR3 reads CSARSGSGSSYNEQFF. CDR3 in DNA: TGCAGTGCTAGGTCTGGTAGCGGGAGCTCCTACAATGAGCAGTTCTTC.

V and J are TRBV20-1 and TRBJ2-7; TRBD2 agrees at 9 bases. CDR1 and CDR2 from the germline V gene are DFQATT and SNEGSKA (reference sequence). The trim removed 6 bases at V and 4 bases at J, leaving 13 bases unmatched. The CDR3 runs to 15 residues. CDR3 coding DNA: TGCAGTGCCTACAAACTAGCGGGCCCCCGATACGAGCAGTACTTC. It encodes CSAYKLAGPRYEQYF.